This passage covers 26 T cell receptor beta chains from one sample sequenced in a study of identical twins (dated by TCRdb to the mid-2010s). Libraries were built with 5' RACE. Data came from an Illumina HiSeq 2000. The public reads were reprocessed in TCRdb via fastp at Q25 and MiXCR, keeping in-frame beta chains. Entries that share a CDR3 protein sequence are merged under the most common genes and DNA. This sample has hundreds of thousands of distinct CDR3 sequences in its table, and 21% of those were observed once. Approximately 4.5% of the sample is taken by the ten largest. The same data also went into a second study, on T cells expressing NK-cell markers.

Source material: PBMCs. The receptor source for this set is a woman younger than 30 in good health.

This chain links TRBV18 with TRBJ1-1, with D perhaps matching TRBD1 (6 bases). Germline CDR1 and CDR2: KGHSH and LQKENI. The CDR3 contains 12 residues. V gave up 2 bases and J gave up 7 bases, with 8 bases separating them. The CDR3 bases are TGTGCCAGCTCACCAACAGGGATTGAAGCTTTCTTT. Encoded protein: CASSPTGIEAFF.

The CDR3 protein is CASSYGESQPQHF. The DNA for the CDR3 is TGTGCCAGCAGTTACGGGGAAAGTCAGCCCCAGCATTTT. The chain employs TRBV6-5 and TRBJ1-5; D is ambiguous. The CDR3 covers 13 residues. V was shortened by 2 bases and J by 6 bases, with 8 bases between the two germline ends. Per germline, CDR1 MNHEY and CDR2 SVGAGI.

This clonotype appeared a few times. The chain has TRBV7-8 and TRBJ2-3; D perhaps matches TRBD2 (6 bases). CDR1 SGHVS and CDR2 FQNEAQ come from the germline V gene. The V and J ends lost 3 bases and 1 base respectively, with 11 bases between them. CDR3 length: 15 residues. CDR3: CASSFSPSGTDTQYF. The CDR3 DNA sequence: TGTGCCAGCAGCTTTTCCCCTAGCGGCACAGATACGCAGTATTTT.

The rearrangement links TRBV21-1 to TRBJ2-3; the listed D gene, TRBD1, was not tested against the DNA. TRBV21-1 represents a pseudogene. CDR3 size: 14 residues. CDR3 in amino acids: CASSERQSTDTQYF. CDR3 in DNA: TGTGCCAGCAGCGAGCGACAGAGCACAGATACGCAGTATTTT.

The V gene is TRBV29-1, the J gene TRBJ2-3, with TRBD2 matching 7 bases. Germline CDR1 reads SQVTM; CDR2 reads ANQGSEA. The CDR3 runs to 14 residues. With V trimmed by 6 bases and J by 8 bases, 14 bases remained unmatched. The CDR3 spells CSVVRLGGGSTQYF. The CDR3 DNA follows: TGCAGCGTGGTCCGCCTAGGCGGGGGAAGTACGCAGTATTTT.

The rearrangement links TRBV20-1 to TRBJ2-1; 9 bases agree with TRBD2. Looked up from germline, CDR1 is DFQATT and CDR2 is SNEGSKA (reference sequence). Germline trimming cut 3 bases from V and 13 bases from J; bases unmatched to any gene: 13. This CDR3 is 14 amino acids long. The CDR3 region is CSARAGGPVTEQFF. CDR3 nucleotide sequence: TGCAGTGCTAGGGCGGGAGGGCCTGTTACTGAACAGTTCTTC.

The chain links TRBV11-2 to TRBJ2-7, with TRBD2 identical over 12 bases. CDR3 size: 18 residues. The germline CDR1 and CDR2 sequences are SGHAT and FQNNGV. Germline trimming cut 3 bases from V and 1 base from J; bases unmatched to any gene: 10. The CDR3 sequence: CASSFSRLAGELSYEQYF. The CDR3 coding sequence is TGTGCCAGCAGCTTCTCCCGACTAGCGGGGGAACTATCCTACGAGCAGTACTTC.

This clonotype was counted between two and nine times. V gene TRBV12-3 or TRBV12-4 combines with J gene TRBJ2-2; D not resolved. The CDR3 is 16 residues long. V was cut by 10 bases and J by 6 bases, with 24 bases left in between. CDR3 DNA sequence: TGTGCCACCGGCCCCCTACATGGTTACATGGCCGGGGAGCTGTTTTTT. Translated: CATGPLHGYMAGELFF.

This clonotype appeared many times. The DNA of the CDR3 is TGCGCCAGCAGCGCTAACACTGAAGCTTTCTTT. Protein: CASSANTEAFF. The V gene is TRBV5-1, the J gene TRBJ1-1; D call uncertain. The CDR3 has 11 residues. Germline-derived CDR1 and CDR2 are SGHRS and YFSETQ. Trimming removed 4 bases at V and 2 bases at J, with 3 bases between.

In nucleotides, the CDR3 is TGTGCCAGCTCACGCGACAGGGTAATTTACTACGAGCAGTACTTC. Amino acid sequence: CASSRDRVIYYEQYF. The J gene is TRBJ2-7, the V gene TRBV18; 7 bases are a match to TRBD1. Unmatched junction bases numbered 9, after V lost 4 bases and J lost 3 bases. CDR1 and CDR2 from the germline V gene are KGHSH and LQKENI. This CDR3 contains 15 residues. The whole variable domain, filled in from reference TRBV18 and TRBJ2-7, reads NAGVMQNPRHLVRRRGQEARLRCSPMKGHSHVYWYRQLPEEGLKFMVYLQKENIIDESGMPKERFSAEFPKEGPSILRIQQVVRGDSAAYFCASSRDRVIYYEQYFGPGTRLTVT.

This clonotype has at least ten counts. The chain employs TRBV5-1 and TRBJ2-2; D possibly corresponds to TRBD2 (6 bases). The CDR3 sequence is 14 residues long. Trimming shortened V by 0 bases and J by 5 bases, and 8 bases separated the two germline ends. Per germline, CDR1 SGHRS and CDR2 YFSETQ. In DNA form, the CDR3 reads TGCGCCAGCAGCTTGGTGGCGGGAACCGGGGAGCTGTTTTTT. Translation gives CASSLVAGTGELFF.

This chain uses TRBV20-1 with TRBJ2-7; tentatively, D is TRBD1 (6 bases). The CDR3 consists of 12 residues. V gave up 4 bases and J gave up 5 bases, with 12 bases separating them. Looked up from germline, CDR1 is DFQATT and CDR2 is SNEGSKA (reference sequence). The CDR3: CSAKPTGNEQYF. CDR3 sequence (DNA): TGCAGTGCTAAACCGACAGGCAACGAGCAGTACTTC.

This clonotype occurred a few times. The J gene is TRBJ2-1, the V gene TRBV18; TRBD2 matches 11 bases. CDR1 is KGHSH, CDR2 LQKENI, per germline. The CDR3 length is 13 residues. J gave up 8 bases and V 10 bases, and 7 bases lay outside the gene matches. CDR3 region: CANRLAGSDEQFF. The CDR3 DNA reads TGTGCCAACCGACTAGCGGGATCGGATGAGCAGTTCTTC.

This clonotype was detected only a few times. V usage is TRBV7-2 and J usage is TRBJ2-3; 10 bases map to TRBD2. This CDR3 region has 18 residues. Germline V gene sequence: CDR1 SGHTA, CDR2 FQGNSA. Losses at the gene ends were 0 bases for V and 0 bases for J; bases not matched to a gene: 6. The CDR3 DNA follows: TGTGCCAGCAGCTTAGCCCACCCGACTAGCGGGAGCACAGATACGCAGTATTTT. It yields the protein CASSLAHPTSGSTDTQYF.

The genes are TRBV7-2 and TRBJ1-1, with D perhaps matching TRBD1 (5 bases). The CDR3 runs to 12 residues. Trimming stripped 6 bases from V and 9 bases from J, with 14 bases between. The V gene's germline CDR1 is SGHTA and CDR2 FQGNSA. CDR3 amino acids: CASSWDHKKAFF. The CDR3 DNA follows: TGTGCCAGCAGTTGGGACCACAAAAAAGCTTTCTTT. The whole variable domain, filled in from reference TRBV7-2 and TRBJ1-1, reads GAGVSQSPSNKVTEKGKDVELRCDPISGHTALYWYRQSLGQGLEFLIYFQGNSAPDKSGLPSDRFSAERTGGSVSTLTIQRTQQEDSAVYLCASSWDHKKAFFGQGTRLTVV.

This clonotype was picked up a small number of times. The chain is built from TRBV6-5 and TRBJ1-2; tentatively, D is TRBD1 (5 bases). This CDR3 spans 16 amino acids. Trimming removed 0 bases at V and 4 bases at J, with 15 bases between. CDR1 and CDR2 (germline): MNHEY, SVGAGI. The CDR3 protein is CASSYSRDASPYGYTF. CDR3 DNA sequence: TGTGCCAGCAGTTACTCGAGGGACGCTTCCCCCTATGGCTACACCTTC.

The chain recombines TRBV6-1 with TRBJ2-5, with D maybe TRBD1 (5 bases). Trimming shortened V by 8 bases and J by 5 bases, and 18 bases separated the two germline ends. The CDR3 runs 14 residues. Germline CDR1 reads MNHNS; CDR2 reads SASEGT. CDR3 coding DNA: TGTGCCAGCGCGCCAGGGATAATGGCGGAGACCCAGTACTTC. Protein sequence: CASAPGIMAETQYF.

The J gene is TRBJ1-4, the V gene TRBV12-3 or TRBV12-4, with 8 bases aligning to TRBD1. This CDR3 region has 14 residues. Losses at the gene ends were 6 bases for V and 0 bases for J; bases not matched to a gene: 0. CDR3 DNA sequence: TGTGCCAGCAGACAGGGGGCAACTAATGAAAAACTGTTTTTT. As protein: CASRQGATNEKLFF.

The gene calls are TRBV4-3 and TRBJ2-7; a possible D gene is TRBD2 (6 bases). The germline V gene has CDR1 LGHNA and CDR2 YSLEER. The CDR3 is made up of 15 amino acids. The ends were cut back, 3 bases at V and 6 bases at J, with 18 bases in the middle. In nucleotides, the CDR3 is TGCGCCAGCAGCCAGGAGAGACTAGGATACGGCGAGCAGTACTTC. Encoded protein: CASSQERLGYGEQYF.

The CDR3 loop reads CSARPGQGQYEQYF. CDR3 bases: TGCAGTGCTAGGCCCGGACAGGGACAATACGAGCAGTACTTC. This chain joins TRBV20-1 and TRBJ2-7; TRBD1 matches 8 bases. CDR1 is DFQATT, CDR2 SNEGSKA, per germline (reference sequence). With 3 bases clipped from V and 4 bases from J, the junction kept 8 bases outside the gene matches. This CDR3 is built from 14 residues.

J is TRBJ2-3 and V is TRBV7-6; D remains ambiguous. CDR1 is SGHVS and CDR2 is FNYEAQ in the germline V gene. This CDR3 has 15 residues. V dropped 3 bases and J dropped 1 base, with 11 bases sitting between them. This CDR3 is CASSFPAERTDTQYF. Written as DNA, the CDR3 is TGTGCCAGCAGCTTCCCAGCAGAGCGCACAGATACGCAGTATTTT. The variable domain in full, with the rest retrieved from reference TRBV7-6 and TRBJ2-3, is GAGVSQSPRYKVTKRGQDVALRCDPISGHVSLYWYRQALGQGPEFLTYFNYEAQQDKSGLPNDRFSAERPEGSISTLTIQRTEQRDSAMYRCASSFPAERTDTQYFGPGTRLTVL.

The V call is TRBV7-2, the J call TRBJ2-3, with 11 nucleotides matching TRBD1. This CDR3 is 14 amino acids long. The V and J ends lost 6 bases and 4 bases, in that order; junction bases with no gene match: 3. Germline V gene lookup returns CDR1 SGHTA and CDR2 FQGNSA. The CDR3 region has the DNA TGTGCCAGCAGGAGGACAGGGGGCCCAGATACGCAGTATTTT. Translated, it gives CASRRTGGPDTQYF. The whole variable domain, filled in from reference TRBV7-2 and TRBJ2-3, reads GAGVSQSPSNKVTEKGKDVELRCDPISGHTALYWYRQSLGQGLEFLIYFQGNSAPDKSGLPSDRFSAERTGGSVSTLTIQRTQQEDSAVYLCASRRTGGPDTQYFGPGTRLTVL.

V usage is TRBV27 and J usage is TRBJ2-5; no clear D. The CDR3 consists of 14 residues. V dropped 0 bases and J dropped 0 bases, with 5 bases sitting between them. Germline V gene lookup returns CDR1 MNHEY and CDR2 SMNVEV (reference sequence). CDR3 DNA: TGTGCCAGCAGTTTATCGGCAGACCAAGAGACCCAGTACTTC. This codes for CASSLSADQETQYF.

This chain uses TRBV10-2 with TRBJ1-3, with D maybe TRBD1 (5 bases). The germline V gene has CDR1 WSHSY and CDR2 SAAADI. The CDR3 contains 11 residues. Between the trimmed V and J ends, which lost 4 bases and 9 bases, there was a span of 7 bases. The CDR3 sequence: CASSVGGTIYF. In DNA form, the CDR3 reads TGCGCCAGCAGTGTTGGGGGCACCATATATTTT.

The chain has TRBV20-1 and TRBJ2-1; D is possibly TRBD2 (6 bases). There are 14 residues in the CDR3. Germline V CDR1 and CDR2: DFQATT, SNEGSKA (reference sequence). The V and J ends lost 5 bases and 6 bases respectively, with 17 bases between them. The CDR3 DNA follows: TGCAGTGCTCCGACCCTCAGCGGGTCCAATGAGCAGTTCTTC. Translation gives CSAPTLSGSNEQFF.

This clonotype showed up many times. Here the CDR3 DNA reads TGTGCCAGCAGCTTGCTCCGGGAGACTGAAGCTTTCTTT. Translating it yields CASSLLRETEAFF. The rearrangement links TRBV5-8 to TRBJ1-1; no firm D call. Germline V lookup: CDR1 SGHTS, CDR2 YDEGEE. Trimming removed 1 base from V and 5 bases from J, with 9 bases in between. This CDR3 has 13 amino acids.